This entry features one T cell receptor beta chain sequence. This entry comes from a study of blood T cell repertoires in COVID-19. Whole-study context: Samples came from the United States, Italy and Spain, spanning acute and convalescent COVID-19. PBMCs, B-cell-depleted T cells, or T cells provided the cDNA or gDNA that made up the material.

The CDR3 is 14 residues long. Between the trimmed V and J ends, which lost 7 bases and 6 bases, there was a span of 18 bases. CDR1 is MNHEY and CDR2 is SMNVEV in the germline V gene (reference sequence). As handled by the study authors: Estimation of nucleated cell counts relied on the amplification of reference gene primers. Libraries were prepared by immunoSEQ multiplex PCR; TCRdb keeps only in-frame clonotypes and omits some of them. V and J calls and clone size are copied from that table; D and trimming were computed from the DNA. The table has about 290,000 clones, 75% to 90% seen once. The gene calls are TRBV27 and TRBJ1-1, with D perhaps matching TRBD1 (5 bases). The origin of this receptor is a woman in her 30s with active or convalescent COVID-19. The material sequenced was peripheral blood. The CDR3 here is CASTSPPPGAEAFF. The CDR3 coding sequence is TGTGCCAGCACATCACCCCCCCCGGGGGCTGAAGCTTTCTTT.